This T cell receptor (beta chain) was recovered during a study of T cells in Graves' hyperthyroidism and ophthalmopathy. Regarding the study as a whole: A model of 13 V-J features distinguished ophthalmopathy from stable hyperthyroidism.

Note on this clonotype: The antigen remains undetermined.

Amplification of TCR beta CDR3 regions used RNA as the template. HTBI primers drove first-round RT-PCR of the TCR CDR3. TCRdb reprocessed the multiplex PCR reads via MiXCR and lists one record per CDR3 protein. Among around 350,000 distinct CDR3 sequences, roughly 13% were seen once, and the ten largest hold around a tenth. If no ophthalmopathy progression occurred within 18 months, Graves' hyperthyroidism was stable. Fresh peripheral blood, around 10 ml, yielded the PBMCs. Per germline, CDR1 MDHEN and CDR2 SYDVKM. The CDR3 is 18 amino acids. J lost 0 bases, V lost 5 bases, and 5 bases had no gene match.

Material: blood. This TCR came from a woman aged 18-29 years with Graves' hyperthyroidism. The genes are TRBV28 and TRBJ2-1; 15 bases are a match to TRBD2. This CDR3 reads CASSLVGLAGGSYNEQFF. Written as DNA, the CDR3 is TGTGCCAGCAGTCTCGTGGGACTAGCGGGGGGCTCCTACAATGAGCAGTTCTTC.